This T cell receptor (beta chain) is from a study of T cells in localized non-small cell lung cancer. Study observations and caveats: Uninvolved nearby lung showed the greatest T cell clonality, exceeding that found in tumor.

Trimming left V 2 bases short and J 3 bases short, with 10 bases between. The CDR3 consists of 13 residues. The V gene's germline CDR1 is GTSNPN and CDR2 SVGIG (reference sequence). The method was immunoSEQ multiplex PCR; TCRdb's version includes in-frame clones alone and lacks a portion of them. The sample includes fewer than 2,000 clones, around a quarter of them seen just once. This clone was found a few times. What it recognizes is unknown. V gene TRBV30 combines with J gene TRBJ1-1, with D tentatively TRBD1 (6 bases). This TCR was sampled from a male donor aged 60 or older with stage I lung adenocarcinoma. This sample comprised normal lung tissue next to the tumor, obtained before any cancer treatment. CDR3 residues: CAWSNGGHTEAFF. The CDR3 DNA is TGTGCCTGGAGTAATGGGGGGCACACTGAAGCTTTCTTT.